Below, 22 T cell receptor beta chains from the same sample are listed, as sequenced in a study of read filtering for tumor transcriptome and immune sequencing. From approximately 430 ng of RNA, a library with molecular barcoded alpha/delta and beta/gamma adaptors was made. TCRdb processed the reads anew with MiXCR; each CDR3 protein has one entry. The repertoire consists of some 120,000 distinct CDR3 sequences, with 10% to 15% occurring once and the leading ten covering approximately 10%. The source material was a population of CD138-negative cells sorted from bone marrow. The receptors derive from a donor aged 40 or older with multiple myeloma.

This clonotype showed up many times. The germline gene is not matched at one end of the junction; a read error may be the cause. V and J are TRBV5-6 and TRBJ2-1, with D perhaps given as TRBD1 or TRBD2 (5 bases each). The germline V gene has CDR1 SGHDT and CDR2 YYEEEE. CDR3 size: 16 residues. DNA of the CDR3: TGTGCCTGCAGCCCCTCCGCTCTACCGATCCCGGGGCAGCAGTTCTTC. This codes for CACSPSALPIPGQQFF. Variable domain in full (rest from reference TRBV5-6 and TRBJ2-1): DAGVTQSPTHLIKTRGQQVTLRCSPKSGHDTVSWYQQALGQGPQFIFQYYEEEERQRGNFPDRFSGHQFPNYSSELNVNALLLGDSALYLCACSPSALPIPGQQFFGPGTRLTVL.

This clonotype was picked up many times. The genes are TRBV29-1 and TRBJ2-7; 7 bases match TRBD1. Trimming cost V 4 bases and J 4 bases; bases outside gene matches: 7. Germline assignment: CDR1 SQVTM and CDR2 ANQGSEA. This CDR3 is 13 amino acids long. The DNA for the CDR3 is TGCAGCGTTGTAGAGGACAGGACGTACGAGCAGTACTTC. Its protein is CSVVEDRTYEQYF.

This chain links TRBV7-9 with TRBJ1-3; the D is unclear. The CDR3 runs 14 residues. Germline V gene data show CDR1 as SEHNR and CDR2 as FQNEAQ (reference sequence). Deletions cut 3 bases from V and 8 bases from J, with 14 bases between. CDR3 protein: CASSLDPPPHTIYF. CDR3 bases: TGTGCCAGCAGCTTGGACCCTCCACCTCACACCATATATTTT.

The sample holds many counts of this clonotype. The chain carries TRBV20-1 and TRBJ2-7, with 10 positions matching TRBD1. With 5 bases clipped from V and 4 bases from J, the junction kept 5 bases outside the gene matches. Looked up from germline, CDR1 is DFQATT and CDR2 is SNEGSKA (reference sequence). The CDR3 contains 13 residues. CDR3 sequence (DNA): TGCAGTGCTCCCGGGACAGGGGTTTACGAGCAGTACTTC. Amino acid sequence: CSAPGTGVYEQYF.

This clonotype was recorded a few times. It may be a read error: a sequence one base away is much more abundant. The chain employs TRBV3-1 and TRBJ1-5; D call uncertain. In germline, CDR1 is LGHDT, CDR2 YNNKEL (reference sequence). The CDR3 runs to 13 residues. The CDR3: CVSSQDESQPQHF. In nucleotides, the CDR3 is TGTGTCAGCAGCCAAGATGAAAGTCAGCCCCAGCATTTT. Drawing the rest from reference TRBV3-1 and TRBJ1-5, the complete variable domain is DTAVSQTPKYLVTQMGNDKSIKCEQNLGHDTMYWYKQDSKKFLKIMFSYNNKELIINETVPNRFSPKSPDKAHLNLHINSLELGDSAVYFCVSSQDESQPQHFGDGTRLSIL.

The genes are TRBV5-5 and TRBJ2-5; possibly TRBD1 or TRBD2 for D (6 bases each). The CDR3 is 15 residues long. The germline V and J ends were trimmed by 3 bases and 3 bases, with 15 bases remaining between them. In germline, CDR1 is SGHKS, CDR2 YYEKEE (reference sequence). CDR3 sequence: CASSWGAIGEETQYF. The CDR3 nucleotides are TGTGCCAGCAGCTGGGGGGCCATTGGGGAAGAGACCCAGTACTTC.

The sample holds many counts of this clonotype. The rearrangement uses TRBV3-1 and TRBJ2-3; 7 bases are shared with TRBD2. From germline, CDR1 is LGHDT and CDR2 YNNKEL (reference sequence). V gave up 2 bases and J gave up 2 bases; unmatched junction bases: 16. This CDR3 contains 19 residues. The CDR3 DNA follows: TGTGCCAGCAGCCAAAGCCGGCCAGCCACGGGGGGTTTCACAGATACGCAGTATTTT. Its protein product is CASSQSRPATGGFTDTQYF.

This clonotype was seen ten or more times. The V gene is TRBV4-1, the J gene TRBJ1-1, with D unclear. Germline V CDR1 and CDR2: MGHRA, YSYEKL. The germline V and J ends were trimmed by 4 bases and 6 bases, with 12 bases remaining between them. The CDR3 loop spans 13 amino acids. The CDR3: CASSLNAESEAFF. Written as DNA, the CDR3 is TGCGCCAGCAGCCTAAATGCGGAGTCTGAAGCTTTCTTT.

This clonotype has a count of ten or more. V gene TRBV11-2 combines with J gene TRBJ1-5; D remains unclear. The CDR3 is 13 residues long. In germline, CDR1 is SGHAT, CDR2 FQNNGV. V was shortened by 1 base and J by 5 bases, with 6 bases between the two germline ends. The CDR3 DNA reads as TGTGCCAGCAGCTTAGGGGTGGATCAGCCCCAGCATTTT. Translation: CASSLGVDQPQHF.

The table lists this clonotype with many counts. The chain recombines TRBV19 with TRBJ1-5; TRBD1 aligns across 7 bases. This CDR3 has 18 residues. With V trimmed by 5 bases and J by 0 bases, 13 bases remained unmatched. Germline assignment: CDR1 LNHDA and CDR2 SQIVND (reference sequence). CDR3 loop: CASSGIRDSYYSNQPQHF. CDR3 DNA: TGTGCCAGTAGTGGAATCCGGGACAGCTACTATAGCAATCAGCCCCAGCATTTT.

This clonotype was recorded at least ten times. Written as DNA, the CDR3 is TGTGCCAGCAGCTTACAAGTAGCGGGAGGCAATGAGCAGTTCTTC. Translating gives CASSLQVAGGNEQFF. This sequence joins TRBV11-2 and TRBJ2-1, with 10 bases that match TRBD2. V lost 2 bases and J lost 6; bases outside the gene matches: 4. Germline CDR1 is SGHAT and CDR2 is FQNNGV. The CDR3 consists of 15 residues.

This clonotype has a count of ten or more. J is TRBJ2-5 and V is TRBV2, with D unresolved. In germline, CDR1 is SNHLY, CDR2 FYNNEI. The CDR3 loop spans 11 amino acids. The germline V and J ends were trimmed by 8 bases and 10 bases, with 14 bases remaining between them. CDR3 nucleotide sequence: TGTGCCAGCGGGATTATGATGGACCAGTACTTC. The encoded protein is CASGIMMDQYF.

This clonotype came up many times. The CDR3 DNA sequence: TGCGCCAGCAGCTTTGACAGGGGGCGGTCGGAGACCCAGTACTTC. Amino acids: CASSFDRGRSETQYF. The chain has TRBV5-1 and TRBJ2-5; the match to TRBD1 covers 10 bases. The CDR3 contains 15 residues. V shed 2 bases and J 5 bases; nucleotides not matched to a gene: 6. Germline values: CDR1 SGHRS, CDR2 YFSETQ.

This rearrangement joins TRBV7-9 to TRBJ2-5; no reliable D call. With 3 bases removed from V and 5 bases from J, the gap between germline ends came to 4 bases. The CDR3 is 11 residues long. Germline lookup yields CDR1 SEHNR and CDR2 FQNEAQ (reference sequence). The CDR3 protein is CASSFTETQYF. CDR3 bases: TGTGCCAGCAGCTTCACGGAGACCCAGTACTTC.

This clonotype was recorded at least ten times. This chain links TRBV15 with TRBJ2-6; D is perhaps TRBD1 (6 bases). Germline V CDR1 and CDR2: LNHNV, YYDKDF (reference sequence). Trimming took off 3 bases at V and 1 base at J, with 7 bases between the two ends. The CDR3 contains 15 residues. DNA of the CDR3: TGTGCCACCAGCAGCAGGGGATCTGGGGCCAACGTCCTGACTTTC. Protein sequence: CATSSRGSGANVLTF.

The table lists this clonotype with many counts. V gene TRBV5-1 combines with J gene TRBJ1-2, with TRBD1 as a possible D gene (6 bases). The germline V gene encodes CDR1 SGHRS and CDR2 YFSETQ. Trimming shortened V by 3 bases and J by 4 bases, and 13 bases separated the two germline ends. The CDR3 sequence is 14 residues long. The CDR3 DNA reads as TGCGCCAGCAGCTCCGGGGGCCAGTTCTATGGCTACACCTTC. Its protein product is CASSSGGQFYGYTF.

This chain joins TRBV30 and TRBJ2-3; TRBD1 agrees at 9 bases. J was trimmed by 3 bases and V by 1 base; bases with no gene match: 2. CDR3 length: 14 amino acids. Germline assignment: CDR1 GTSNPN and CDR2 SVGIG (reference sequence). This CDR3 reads CAWSADRGTDTQYF. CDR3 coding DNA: TGTGCCTGGAGTGCGGACAGGGGAACAGATACGCAGTATTTT.

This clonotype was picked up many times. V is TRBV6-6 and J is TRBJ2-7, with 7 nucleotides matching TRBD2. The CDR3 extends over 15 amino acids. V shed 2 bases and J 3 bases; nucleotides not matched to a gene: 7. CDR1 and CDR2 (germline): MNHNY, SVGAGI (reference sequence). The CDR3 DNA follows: TGTGCCAGCAGTTACCCTGCGGGAGCCCACTACGAGCAGTACTTC. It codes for CASSYPAGAHYEQYF.

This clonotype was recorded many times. The CDR3 loop reads CASSLPLGGEQFF. CDR3 in DNA: TGTGCCAGCAGCCTCCCCCTTGGAGGTGAGCAGTTCTTC. This sequence joins TRBV3-1 and TRBJ2-1; weak D call: TRBD2 (5 bases). The germline V gene has CDR1 LGHDT and CDR2 YNNKEL (reference sequence). Between the trimmed V and J ends, which lost 4 bases and 9 bases, there was a span of 13 bases. This CDR3 is 13 amino acids long.

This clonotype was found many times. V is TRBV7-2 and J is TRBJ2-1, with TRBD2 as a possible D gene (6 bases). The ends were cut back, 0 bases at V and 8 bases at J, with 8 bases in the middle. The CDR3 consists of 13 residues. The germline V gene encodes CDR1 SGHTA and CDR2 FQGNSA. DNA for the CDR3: TGTGCCAGCAGCTTAGCTGGGGACTATGAGCAGTTCTTC. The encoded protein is CASSLAGDYEQFF.

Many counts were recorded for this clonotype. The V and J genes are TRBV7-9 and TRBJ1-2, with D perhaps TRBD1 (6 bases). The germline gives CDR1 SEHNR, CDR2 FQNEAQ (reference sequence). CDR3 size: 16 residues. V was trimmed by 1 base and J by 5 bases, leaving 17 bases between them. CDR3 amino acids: CASSLGAGDWAYGYTF. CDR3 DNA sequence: TGTGCCAGCAGCTTAGGAGCAGGGGATTGGGCATATGGCTACACCTTC. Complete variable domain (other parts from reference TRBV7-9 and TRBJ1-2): DTGVSQNPRHKITKRGQNVTFRCDPISEHNRLYWYRQTLGQGPEFLTYFQNEAQLEKSRLLSDRFSAERPKGSFSTLEIQRTEQGDSAMYLCASSLGAGDWAYGYTFGSGTRLTVV.

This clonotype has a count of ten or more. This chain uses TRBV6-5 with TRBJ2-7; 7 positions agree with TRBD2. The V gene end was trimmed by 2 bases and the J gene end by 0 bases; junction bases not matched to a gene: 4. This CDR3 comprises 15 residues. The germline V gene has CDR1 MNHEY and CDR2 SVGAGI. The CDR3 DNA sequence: TGTGCCAGCAGTTACGGGAGGGGACTCTCCTACGAGCAGTACTTC. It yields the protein CASSYGRGLSYEQYF.